This entry lists 27 T cell receptor beta chains sequenced from one sample in a study of vaccination effects on CD4 cells after COVID-19. Pools of viral peptides were used by the ViraFEST assay to expand antigen-specific CD4+ T cells ahead of sequencing. Following a roughly 9-day culture, CD4+ T cells were purified. Subjects were given two BNT162b2 or mRNA-1273 vaccine doses. Profiled with immunoSEQ multiplex PCR; TCRdb holds only in-frame clones, not every one. The sample includes some 74,000 clones, approximately 82% of them seen just once. These receptors are not linked to any known antigen. Source: CD4+ T cells from PBMCs cultured with HCoV-229E spike peptides, taken after COVID-19 vaccination. These receptors all come from a human donor who received a COVID-19 vaccine.

The rearrangement links TRBV5-1 to TRBJ2-1, with a weak D call TRBD2 (6 bases). V was cut by 3 bases and J by 0 bases, with 16 bases left in between. The length of the CDR3 is 17 residues. The germline CDR1 and CDR2 sequences are SGHRS and YFSETQ. CDR3 in amino acids: CASSSIGSGSSYNEQFF. The CDR3 nucleotides read TGCGCCAGCAGCTCTATAGGGTCCGGGAGCTCCTACAATGAGCAGTTCTTC.

The chain uses TRBV6-5 and TRBJ1-1, with D possibly TRBD1 on 5 matching bases. V was pared by 0 bases and J by 1 base, with 9 bases between. Germline V gene lookup returns CDR1 MNHEY and CDR2 SVGAGI. This CDR3 is built from 15 residues. DNA for the CDR3: TGTGCCAGCAGTTACTCGAAGAGGGGGAACACTGAAGCTTTCTTT. Translation: CASSYSKRGNTEAFF.

The chain has TRBV6-5 and TRBJ2-1, with a tentative D call TRBD2 (5 bases). Germline V gene sequence: CDR1 MNHEY, CDR2 SVGAGI. The CDR3 loop spans 15 amino acids. Trimming left V 8 bases short and J 2 bases short, with 16 bases between. In DNA form, the CDR3 reads TGTGCCAGCGCCCGTTCCTCCGGGGCCTACAATGAGCAGTTCTTC. Translating gives CASARSSGAYNEQFF.

The chain is built from TRBV12-3 or TRBV12-4 and TRBJ1-5; D gene unclear. This CDR3 region has 13 residues. Trimming took 0 bases from V and 7 from J, leaving 7 bases between them. Here the CDR3 reads CASSLALGQPQHF. For the CDR3, the DNA is TGTGCCAGCAGTTTAGCGCTGGGACAGCCCCAGCATTTT.

For the CDR3, the DNA is TGCGCCAGCAGCCAAGTCCTGCCTAGCGGGGGCGAGACCCAGTACTTC. The encoded protein is CASSQVLPSGGETQYF. The chain is built from TRBV4-3 and TRBJ2-5; 10 bases agree with TRBD2. This CDR3 is 16 amino acids long. Germline CDR1 reads LGHNA; CDR2 reads YSLEER. V lost 1 base and J lost 5; bases outside the gene matches: 7.

The rearrangement uses TRBV2 and TRBJ2-2; 10 nucleotides match TRBD1. Germline lookup yields CDR1 SNHLY and CDR2 FYNNEI. Trimming removed 6 bases from V and 7 bases from J; junction bases left unmatched: 5. The CDR3 runs to 14 residues. For the CDR3, the DNA is TGTGCCAGCAGGGGACAGGGGACGGGCGGGGAGCTGTTTTTT. It yields the protein CASRGQGTGGELFF. The variable domain in full, completed from reference TRBV2 and TRBJ2-2, reads EPEVTQTPSHQVTQMGQEVILRCVPISNHLYFYWYRQILGQKVEFLVSFYNNEISEKSEIFDDQFSVERPDGSNFTLKIRSTKLEDSAMYFCASRGQGTGGELFFGEGSRLTVL.

The rearrangement joins TRBV7-2 to TRBJ2-5; D not certain. This CDR3 has 13 residues. CDR1 SGHTA and CDR2 FQGNSA come from the germline V gene. Trimming stripped 5 bases from V and 5 bases from J, with 12 bases between. In DNA form, the CDR3 reads TGTGCCAGCAGCGCAATGCGCAGGGAGACCCAGTACTTC. Protein sequence: CASSAMRRETQYF.

This rearrangement joins TRBV10-3 to TRBJ2-7; 8 bases map to TRBD1. The CDR3 is 13 amino acids. V lost 4 bases to trimming and J lost 6 bases; unmatched junction nucleotides: 5. Per germline, CDR1 ENHRY and CDR2 SYGVKD. The CDR3 DNA sequence: TGTGCCATCAGTGTAGGACAGGGTTCCGAGCAGTACGTC. Its translation is CAISVGQGSEQYV.

Only one count was recorded for this clone. This rearrangement joins TRBV12-5 to TRBJ2-1; 11 bases match TRBD1. Germline V gene lookup returns CDR1 LGHNT and CDR2 FRNRAP. The CDR3 covers 17 residues. Unmatched junction bases numbered 8, after V lost 3 bases and J lost 4 bases. The CDR3 DNA is TGTGCTAGTGGTTTTGGATCCGGGACAGGGGGATACAATGAGCAGTTCTTC. It codes for CASGFGSGTGGYNEQFF.

This clone was detected a few times. The V gene is TRBV6-2 or TRBV6-3, the J gene TRBJ2-7, with 7 bases identical to TRBD1. CDR1 is MNHEY and CDR2 is SVGEGT in the germline V gene. The CDR3 runs 16 residues. V dropped 0 bases and J dropped 0; count of bases not matched to a gene: 5. The CDR3 DNA reads TGTGCCAGCAGTTACTCAGGGACAGCGTTCTCCTACGAGCAGTACGTC. Its protein is CASSYSGTAFSYEQYV.

This rearrangement joins TRBV30 to TRBJ2-3, with D perhaps TRBD1 (5 bases). Trimming took off 3 bases at V and 0 bases at J, with 10 bases between the two ends. Looked up from germline, CDR1 is GTSNPN and CDR2 is SVGIG (reference sequence). This CDR3 has 14 amino acids. The CDR3: CAWRGVVSTDTQYF. The CDR3 nucleotides are TGTGCCTGGAGAGGGGTAGTAAGCACAGATACGCAGTATTTT.

The chain is built from TRBV5-6 and TRBJ1-2, with a weak D call TRBD1 (6 bases). This CDR3 contains 14 residues. Germline-derived CDR1 and CDR2 are SGHDT and YYEEEE. V was clipped by 3 bases and J by 5 bases, with 14 bases between them. The chain's CDR3 is CASSSQGWWYGYTF. DNA for the CDR3: TGTGCCAGCAGCTCACAGGGTTGGTGGTATGGCTACACCTTC.

The chain joins TRBV6-2 or TRBV6-3 to TRBJ2-3, with D possibly matching TRBD2 (7 bases). Deletions cut 6 bases from V and 4 bases from J, with 14 bases between. CDR1 MNHEY and CDR2 SVGEGT come from the germline V gene. This CDR3 has 14 residues. The CDR3 region has the DNA TGTGCCAGCAGCCGGGGGGCCGCCGCAGATACGCAGTATTTT. This encodes CASSRGAAADTQYF.

This chain links TRBV10-3 with TRBJ1-1; D may be TRBD1 (5 bases). Trimming shortened V by 4 bases and J by 0 bases, and 12 bases separated the two germline ends. From germline, CDR1 is ENHRY and CDR2 SYGVKD. The CDR3 runs 15 residues. The CDR3 DNA is TGTGCCATCAGTGCCAATCAGGGCCTGAACACTGAAGCTTTCTTT. This translates into CAISANQGLNTEAFF.

This clone has only one observation. The rearrangement joins TRBV12-3 or TRBV12-4 to TRBJ2-1; 7 bases are shared with TRBD1. Trimming at V came to 5 bases and at J to 4 bases, leaving 2 bases not matched to a gene. This CDR3 is 13 amino acids long. CDR3 in DNA: TGTGCCAGCAGTCGGGGACAGTACAATGAGCAGTTCTTC. It yields the protein CASSRGQYNEQFF.

This clone was recorded once. The rearrangement joins TRBV14 to TRBJ1-1, with D possibly TRBD1 on 5 matching bases. With 0 bases removed from V and 5 bases from J, the gap between germline ends came to 22 bases. Germline CDR1 SGHDN, CDR2 FVKESK. This CDR3 is built from 18 residues. The CDR3: CASSQESSGLGRRTEAFF. The CDR3 bases are TGTGCCAGCAGCCAAGAATCGTCAGGACTGGGACGGAGGACTGAAGCTTTCTTT.

This chain links TRBV6-1 with TRBJ1-2; 8 nucleotides agree with TRBD1. Trimming took 3 bases from V and 4 from J; bases not matched to a gene: 4. CDR1 is MNHNS, CDR2 SASEGT, per germline. The CDR3 consists of 14 residues. CDR3 amino acids: CASSDRGRSYGYTF. The DNA for the CDR3 is TGTGCCAGCAGTGACAGGGGGCGAAGCTATGGCTACACCTTC.

This chain connects TRBV6-5 to TRBJ2-3; D uncertain. The CDR3 runs to 12 residues. Trimming left V 6 bases short and J 0 bases short, with 4 bases between. CDR1 is MNHEY, CDR2 SVGAGI, per germline. The CDR3 sequence is CASRTSTDTQYF. The CDR3 DNA reads TGTGCCAGCAGGACTAGCACAGATACGCAGTATTTT.

This chain joins TRBV30 and TRBJ1-3; D possibly corresponds to TRBD1 (5 bases). Germline V gene data show CDR1 as GTSNPN and CDR2 as SVGIG (reference sequence). Deletions cut 4 bases from V and 1 base from J, with 17 bases between. CDR3 length equals 16 residues. The CDR3 loop reads CAWTLGGTLSGNTIYF. The CDR3 region has the DNA TGTGCCTGGACCTTGGGGGGGACTCTATCTGGAAACACCATATATTTT. The entire variable domain, with the rest obtained from reference TRBV30 and TRBJ1-3, is as follows: SQTIHQWPATLVQPVGSPLSLECTVEGTSNPNLYWYRQAAGRGLQLLFYSVGIGQISSEVPQNLSASRPQDRQFILSSKKLLLSDSGFYLCAWTLGGTLSGNTIYFGEGSWLTVV.

The V gene is TRBV5-1, the J gene TRBJ2-5, with TRBD1 as a possible D gene (6 bases). V shed 4 bases and J shed 4 bases, with 14 bases lying between them. Germline V gene lookup returns CDR1 SGHRS and CDR2 YFSETQ. The CDR3 runs to 14 residues. The CDR3 DNA reads as TGCGCCAGCAGCGTACAGGGTGTGGGAGAGACCCAGTACTTC. This codes for CASSVQGVGETQYF.

The V call is TRBV29-1, the J call TRBJ2-3; 9 bases fit TRBD2. The CDR3 consists of 14 residues. Germline lookup yields CDR1 SQVTM and CDR2 ANQGSEA. The V segment lost 4 bases and the J segment 6 bases; nucleotides outside the gene matches: 8. This chain's CDR3 is CSVAVAGVEDTQYF. The CDR3 DNA follows: TGCAGCGTTGCGGTAGCGGGGGTGGAGGATACGCAGTATTTT.

This clone showed up just a few times. Here the CDR3 DNA reads TGCGCCAGCAGCCTAGGAGGAGGGGGTGATGGCTACACCTTC. It encodes CASSLGGGGDGYTF. V is TRBV5-1 and J is TRBJ1-2; a possible D gene is TRBD1 (6 bases). The CDR3 runs to 14 residues. The germline V gene encodes CDR1 SGHRS and CDR2 YFSETQ. Trimming cost V 4 bases and J 6 bases, with 16 bases left between them.

V gene TRBV6-5 combines with J gene TRBJ1-1; D is perhaps TRBD1 (5 bases). There are 13 residues in the CDR3. The germline V gene encodes CDR1 MNHEY and CDR2 SVGAGI. V lost 5 bases, J lost 2 bases, and 9 bases lay in between. CDR3 loop: CASSRQQNTEAFF. The CDR3 region has the DNA TGTGCCAGCAGTCGACAGCAAAACACTGAAGCTTTCTTT.

The chain employs TRBV5-5 and TRBJ1-1, with D unresolved. V was trimmed by 2 bases and J by 1 base, leaving 9 bases between them. The germline CDR1 and CDR2 sequences are SGHKS and YYEKEE (reference sequence). This CDR3 spans 14 amino acids. The CDR3 loop reads CASSFRTENTEAFF. The DNA of the CDR3 is TGTGCCAGCAGCTTTAGGACGGAGAACACTGAAGCTTTCTTT. Full variable domain (remainder filled in from reference TRBV5-5 and TRBJ1-1): DAGVTQSPTHLIKTRGQQVTLRCSPISGHKSVSWYQQVLGQGPQFIFQYYEKEERGRGNFPDRFSARQFPNYSSELNVNALLLGDSALYLCASSFRTENTEAFFGQGTRLTVV.

This clone was picked up one time. The rearrangement uses TRBV5-5 and TRBJ2-5, with 7 bases identical to TRBD1. The V segment lost 2 bases and the J segment 2 bases; nucleotides outside the gene matches: 3. Per germline, CDR1 SGHKS and CDR2 YYEKEE (reference sequence). The length of the CDR3 is 14 residues. CDR3 sequence (DNA): TGTGCCAGCAGCTTCCTCAGGGGGCAAGAGACCCAGTACTTC. As protein: CASSFLRGQETQYF.

The J gene is TRBJ2-5, the V gene TRBV19, with D tentatively TRBD1 (7 bases). The CDR3 extends over 16 amino acids. The V gene's germline CDR1 is LNHDA and CDR2 SQIVND (reference sequence). V shed 6 bases and J shed 2 bases, with 19 bases lying between them. CDR3 sequence (DNA): TGTGCCAGTAGCCTAGGAGGGACAGCCGGACAAGAGACCCAGTACTTC. It translates to CASSLGGTAGQETQYF.

This chain links TRBV27 with TRBJ1-4, with D perhaps TRBD1 (6 bases). V was clipped by 3 bases and J by 3 bases, with 11 bases between them. The CDR3 is made up of 15 amino acids. In germline, CDR1 is MNHEY, CDR2 SMNVEV (reference sequence). The CDR3 bases are TGTGCCAGCAGTTTCATCGGGGGGCCTAATGAAAAACTGTTTTTT. Residues: CASSFIGGPNEKLFF.